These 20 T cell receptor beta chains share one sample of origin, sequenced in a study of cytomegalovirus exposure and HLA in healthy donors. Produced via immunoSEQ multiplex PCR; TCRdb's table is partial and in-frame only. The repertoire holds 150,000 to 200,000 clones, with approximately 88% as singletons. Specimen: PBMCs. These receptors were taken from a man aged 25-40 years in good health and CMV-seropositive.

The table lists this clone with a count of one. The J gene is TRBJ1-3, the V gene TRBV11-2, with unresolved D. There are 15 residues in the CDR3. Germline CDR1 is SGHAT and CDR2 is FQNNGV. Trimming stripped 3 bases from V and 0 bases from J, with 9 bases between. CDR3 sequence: CASSLRASSGNTIYF. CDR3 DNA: TGTGCCAGCAGCTTGCGGGCGAGCTCTGGAAACACCATATATTTT. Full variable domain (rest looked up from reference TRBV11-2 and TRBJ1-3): EAGVAQSPRYKIIEKRQSVAFWCNPISGHATLYWYQQILGQGPKLLIQFQNNGVVDDSQLPKDRFSAERLKGVDSTLKIQPAKLEDSAVYLCASSLRASSGNTIYFGEGSWLTVV.

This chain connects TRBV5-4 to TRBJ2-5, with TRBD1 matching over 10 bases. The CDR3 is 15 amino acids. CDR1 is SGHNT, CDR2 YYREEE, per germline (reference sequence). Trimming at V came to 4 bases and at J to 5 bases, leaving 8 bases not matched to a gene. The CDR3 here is CASSGDRGPEETQYF. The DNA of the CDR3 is TGTGCCAGCAGCGGGGACAGGGGCCCCGAGGAGACCCAGTACTTC.

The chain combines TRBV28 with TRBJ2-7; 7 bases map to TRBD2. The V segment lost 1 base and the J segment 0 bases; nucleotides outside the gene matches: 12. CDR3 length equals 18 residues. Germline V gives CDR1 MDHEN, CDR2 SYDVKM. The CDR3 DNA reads TGTGCCAGCAGTTTATATGTAGCGGGCGGATGGAGCTCCTACGAGCAGTACTTC. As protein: CASSLYVAGGWSSYEQYF.

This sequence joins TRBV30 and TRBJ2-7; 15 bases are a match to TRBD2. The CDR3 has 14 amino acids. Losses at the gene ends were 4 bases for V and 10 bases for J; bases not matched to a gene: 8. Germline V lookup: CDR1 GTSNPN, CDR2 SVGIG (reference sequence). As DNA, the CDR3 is TGTGCCTGGAAAGAAGGACTAGCGGGAGGGCGCCAGTACTTC. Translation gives CAWKEGLAGGRQYF.

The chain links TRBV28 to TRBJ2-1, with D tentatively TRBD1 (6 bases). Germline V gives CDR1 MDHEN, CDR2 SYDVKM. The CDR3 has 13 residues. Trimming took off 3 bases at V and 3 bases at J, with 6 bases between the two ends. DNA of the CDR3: TGTGCCAGCAGTTTGGGACACTACAATGAGCAGTTCTTC. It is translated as CASSLGHYNEQFF. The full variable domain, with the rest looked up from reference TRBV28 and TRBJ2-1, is DVKVTQSSRYLVKRTGEKVFLECVQDMDHENMFWYRQDPGLGLRLIYFSYDVKMKEKGDIPEGYSVSREKKERFSLILESASTNQTSMYLCASSLGHYNEQFFGPGTRLTVL.

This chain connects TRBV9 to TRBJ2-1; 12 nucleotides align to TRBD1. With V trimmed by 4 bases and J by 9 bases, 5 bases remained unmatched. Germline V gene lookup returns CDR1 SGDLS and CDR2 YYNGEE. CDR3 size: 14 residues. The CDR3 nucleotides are TGTGCCAGCAGCCTCCGGGACAGGGGGCTTGAGCAGTTCTTC. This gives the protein CASSLRDRGLEQFF.

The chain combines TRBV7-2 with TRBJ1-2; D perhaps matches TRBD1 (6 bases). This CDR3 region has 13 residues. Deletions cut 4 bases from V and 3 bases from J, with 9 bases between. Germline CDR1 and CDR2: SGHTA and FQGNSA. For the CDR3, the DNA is TGTGCCAGCAGCTACAGGGCGGACTATGGCTACACCTTC. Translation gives CASSYRADYGYTF.

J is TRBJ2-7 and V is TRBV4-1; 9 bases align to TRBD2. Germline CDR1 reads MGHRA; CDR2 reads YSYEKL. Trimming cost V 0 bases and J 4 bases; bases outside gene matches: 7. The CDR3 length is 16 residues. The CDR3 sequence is CASSQDSPGLAYEQYF. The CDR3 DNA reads TGCGCCAGCAGCCAAGATTCCCCGGGACTAGCTTACGAGCAGTACTTC.

CDR3 coding DNA: TGTGCCAGCATTCGCGACAACCAAGAGACCCAGTACTTC. Amino acid sequence: CASIRDNQETQYF. The chain carries TRBV2 and TRBJ2-5; no firm D call. Germline-derived CDR1 and CDR2 are SNHLY and FYNNEI. V was clipped by 7 bases and J by 0 bases, with 9 bases between them. CDR3 size: 13 residues.

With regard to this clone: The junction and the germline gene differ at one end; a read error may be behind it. This chain's CDR3 is CSVEGQESSGANVLTF. The CDR3 coding sequence is TGCAGCGTGGAAGGACAGGAGAGCTCTGGGGCCAACGTCCTGACTTTC. The V gene is TRBV29-1, the J gene TRBJ2-6, with 7 positions matching TRBD1. CDR3 length equals 16 residues. Germline loops: CDR1 SQVTM, CDR2 ANQGSEA.

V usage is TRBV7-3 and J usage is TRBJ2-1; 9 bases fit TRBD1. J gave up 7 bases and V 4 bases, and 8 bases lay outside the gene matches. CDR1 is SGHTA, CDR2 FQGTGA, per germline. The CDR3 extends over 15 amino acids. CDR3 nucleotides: TGTGCCAGCAGCTCAGACTCGGGACAGGGAAATGAGCAGTTCTTC. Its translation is CASSSDSGQGNEQFF.

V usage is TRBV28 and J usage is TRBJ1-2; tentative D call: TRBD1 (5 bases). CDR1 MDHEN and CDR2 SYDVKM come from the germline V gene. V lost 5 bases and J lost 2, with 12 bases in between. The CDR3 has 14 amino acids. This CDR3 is CASSTGSGNYGYTF. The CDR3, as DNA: TGTGCCAGCAGTACAGGCTCCGGGAACTATGGCTACACCTTC.

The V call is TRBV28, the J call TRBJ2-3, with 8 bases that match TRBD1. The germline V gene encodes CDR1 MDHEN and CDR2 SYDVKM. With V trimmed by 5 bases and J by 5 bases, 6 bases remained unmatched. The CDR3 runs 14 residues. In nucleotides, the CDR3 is TGTGCCAGCAGTCCGGGACAGGTTCAAGATACGCAGTATTTT. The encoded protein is CASSPGQVQDTQYF.

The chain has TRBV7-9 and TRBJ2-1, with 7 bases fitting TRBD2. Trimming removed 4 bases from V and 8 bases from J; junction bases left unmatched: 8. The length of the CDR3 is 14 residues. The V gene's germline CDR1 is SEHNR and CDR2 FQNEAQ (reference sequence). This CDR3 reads CASSSAGLVYEQFF. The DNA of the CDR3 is TGTGCCAGCAGCTCGGCAGGACTAGTCTATGAGCAGTTCTTC.

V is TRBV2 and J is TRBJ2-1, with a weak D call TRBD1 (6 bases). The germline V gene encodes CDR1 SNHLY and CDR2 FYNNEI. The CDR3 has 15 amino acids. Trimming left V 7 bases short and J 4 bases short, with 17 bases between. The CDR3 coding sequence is TGTGCCAGCACTACTGACGGACAGAGTTACAATGAGCAGTTCTTC. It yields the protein CASTTDGQSYNEQFF.

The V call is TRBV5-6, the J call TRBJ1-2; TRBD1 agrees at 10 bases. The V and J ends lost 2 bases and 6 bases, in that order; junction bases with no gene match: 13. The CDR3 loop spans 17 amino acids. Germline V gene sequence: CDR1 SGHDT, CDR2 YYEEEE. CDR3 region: CASSLGRDRGVGNGYTF. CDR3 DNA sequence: TGTGCCAGCAGCTTAGGGCGGGACAGGGGCGTCGGAAATGGCTACACCTTC.

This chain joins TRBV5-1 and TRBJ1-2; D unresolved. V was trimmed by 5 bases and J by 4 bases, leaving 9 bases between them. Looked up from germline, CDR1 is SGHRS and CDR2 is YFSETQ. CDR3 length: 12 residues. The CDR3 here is CASSGPAYGYTF. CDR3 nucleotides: TGCGCCAGCAGTGGGCCTGCCTATGGCTACACCTTC.

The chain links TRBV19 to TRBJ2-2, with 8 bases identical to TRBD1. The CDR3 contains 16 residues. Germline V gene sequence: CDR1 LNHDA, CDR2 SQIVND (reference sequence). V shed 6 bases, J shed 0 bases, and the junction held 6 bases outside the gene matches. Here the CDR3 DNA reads TGTGCCAGTAGAGACAGGGGAGCGGCGAACACCGGGGAGCTGTTTTTT. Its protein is CASRDRGAANTGELFF.

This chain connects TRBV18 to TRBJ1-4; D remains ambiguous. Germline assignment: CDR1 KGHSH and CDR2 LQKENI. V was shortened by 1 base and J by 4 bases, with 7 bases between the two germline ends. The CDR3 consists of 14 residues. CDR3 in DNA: TGTGCCAGCTCACCACGCGGCCTTAATGAAAAACTGTTTTTT. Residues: CASSPRGLNEKLFF.

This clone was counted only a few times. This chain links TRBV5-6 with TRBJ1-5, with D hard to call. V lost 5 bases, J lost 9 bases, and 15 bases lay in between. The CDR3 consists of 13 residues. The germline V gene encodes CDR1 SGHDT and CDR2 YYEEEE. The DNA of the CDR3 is TGTGCCAGCAGTTTAACGCCTGTCGGGCCCCAGCATTTT. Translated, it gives CASSLTPVGPQHF.